This T cell receptor beta chain appears in the sequencing data of a study of blood T cells in healthy people across ages (dated by TCRdb to the mid-2010s). General notes on the study: Template switching captured roughly one uniquely barcoded TCR beta cDNA molecule per two T cells in model experiments. For two donors (one aged 18 to 29 and one aged 80 or older), the study analyzed two additional independent replicas of 1 million unique cDNA reads from the same blood draw. The donors were divided into four age groups: young (average about 15 years), middle-aged (under 40), aged (approximately 62) and long-lived (about 79). Using deep sequencing normalized with unique cDNA molecular identifiers, the study measured how TCR beta repertoire diversity changes with age. To avoid experimental bias, donors of different ages were distributed randomly across sequencing lanes. Here is what the overall study found, with its caveats: Observed TCR beta diversity per million T cells fell roughly linearly with age, and a significant reduction was already apparent by age approximately 40. Conclusive comparison of naive and antigen-experienced compartments was prevented by the profiling of bulk unsorted PBMCs. Donor CMV infection status was unknown, potentially confounding age-related changes in expanded clonotypes. The long-lived group showed more naive CD4+ T cells, fewer expanded clones and increased TCR diversity than the aged group, suggesting age selection. Estimates of total diversity from one million sequenced T cells were regarded as lower bounds and underestimates. A strong correlation was found between observed TCR beta diversity and the percentage of naive T cells measured by flow cytometry.

Donors were around 37 systemically healthy Caucasian individuals from Russia aged roughly 6 to 95 years. Each donor gave about 9.7 milliliters of peripheral blood, drawn into EDTA-treated Vacutainer tubes. Ficoll-Paque density-gradient centrifugation was used to isolate PBMCs, with at least 6.5 million per sample. Total RNA was extracted from PBMCs with Trizol reagent, with at least 5.5 micrograms obtained per sample. For every donor, flow cytometry on a PBMC aliquot measured the percentage of naive CD45RAhigh/CD27high T cells. Based on the germline V gene (reference sequence), the CDR1 and CDR2 sequences are LGHDT and YNNKEL. The CDR3 has 12 amino acids, counting the end cysteine and phenylalanine. The DNA shown is the 36-base CDR3, in frame from base 1. V sheds 11 bases and J sheds 5 bases, leaving 15 bases between their ends. Library preparation was by 5' RACE. For sequencing, an Illumina HiSeq 2500 was employed. A second PCR of roughly 6 to 11 cycles was run with a J-beta primer mix and a sample-barcoded 5' primer. Each TCR beta cDNA molecule received a unique molecular identifier from a template-switch 5' adaptor carrying 12 random nucleotides. Each sample yielded at least 2.5 million CDR3-containing paired-end reads. The Mint cDNA synthesis kit, primed by a TRBC-specific oligonucleotide, was used to synthesize first-strand cDNA from all RNA. All cDNA was treated with uracil-DNA glycosylase and then went through a first 18-cycle PCR with the universal primers M1SS and BC2_uni_R. In the authors' own workflow: For normalization, 1 million high-quality reads were randomly selected from each sample, with every read carrying a distinct molecular identifier. Reads with shared molecular identifiers were discarded instead of being binned into consensus sequences. MiTCR, with a Q25 quality threshold and the strictest error-elimination algorithm, was used for CDR3 identification, clonotype clustering and error correction. A nonparametric unseen species model with Euler transformation was used to estimate a lower bound on total TCR beta diversity. TCRdb reprocessing: public reads trimmed at Q25 with fastp, clones called with MiXCR, in-frame beta chains kept. Rows merge per CDR3 protein into single entries with the most common DNA and genes. TCRdb's processing, not the authors', yielded these V and J calls. The sample records 1.4 million to 1.5 million distinct CDR3 sequences, around 42% of which are singletons. The ten largest clones add up to approximately 7.9% of the sample.

This clonotype turned up a few times. No antigen is known for it. Base qualities are missing; no much larger clone stands one base away. The rearrangement combines TRBV3-1 with TRBJ1-1; the D gene assignment is ambiguous. Sample: blood. The sequence derives from a woman aged 18-29 years in good health. The CDR3 has the sequence CASGRAGTEAFF. The DNA sequence follows: TGTGCCTCTGGAAGGGCGGGGACTGAAGCTTTCTTT.